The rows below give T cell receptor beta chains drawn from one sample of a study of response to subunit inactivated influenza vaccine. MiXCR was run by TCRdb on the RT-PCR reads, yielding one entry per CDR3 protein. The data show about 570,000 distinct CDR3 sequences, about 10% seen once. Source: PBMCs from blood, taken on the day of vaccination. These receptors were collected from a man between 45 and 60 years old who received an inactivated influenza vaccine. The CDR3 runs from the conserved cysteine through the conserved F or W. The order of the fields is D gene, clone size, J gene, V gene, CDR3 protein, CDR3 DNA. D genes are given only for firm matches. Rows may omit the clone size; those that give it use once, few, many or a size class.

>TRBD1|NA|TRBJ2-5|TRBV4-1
CASSSRDSYWGETQYF
TGCGCCAGCAGCTCACGGGACAGCTATTGGGGAGAGACCCAGTACTTC
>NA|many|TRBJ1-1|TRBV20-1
CSARDRGRTNTEAFF
TGCAGTGCTAGAGATAGGGGACGGACGAACACTGAAGCTTTCTTT
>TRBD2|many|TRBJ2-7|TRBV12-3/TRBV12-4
CASTRKGRGAYEQYF
TGTGCCAGCACCCGAAAGGGGCGGGGGGCCTACGAGCAGTACTTC
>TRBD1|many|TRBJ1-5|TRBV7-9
CASSSTTGQGLNQPQHF
TGTGCCAGCAGCTCGACCACCGGACAGGGTCTCAATCAGCCCCAGCATTTT
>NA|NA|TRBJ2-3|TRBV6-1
CASRTPGGRDTQYF
TGTGCCAGCAGGACCCCGGGGGGCAGGGATACGCAGTATTTT
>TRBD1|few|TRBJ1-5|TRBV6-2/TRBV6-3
CASSLQGISNQPQHF
TGTGCCAGCAGCTTACAGGGGATTAGCAATCAGCCCCAGCATTTT
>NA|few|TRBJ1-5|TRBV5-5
CASSLVAYGVGQPQHF
TGTGCCAGCAGCTTGGTGGCTTACGGTGTGGGTCAGCCCCAGCATTTT
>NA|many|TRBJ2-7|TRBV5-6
CASSLWGYEQYF
TGTGCCAGCAGCTTGTGGGGCTACGAGCAGTACTTC
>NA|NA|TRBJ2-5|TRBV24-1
CATSEEAGHLETQYF
TGTGCCACCAGTGAGGAGGCAGGGCATCTAGAGACCCAGTACTTC
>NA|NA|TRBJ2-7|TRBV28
CASSLRRRFSYEQYF
TGTGCCAGCAGTTTACGCAGACGGTTCTCCTACGAGCAGTACTTC
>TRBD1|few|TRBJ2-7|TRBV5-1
CASSLKGGQGTYEQYF
TGCGCCAGCAGCTTGAAGGGAGGACAGGGAACCTACGAGCAGTACTTC
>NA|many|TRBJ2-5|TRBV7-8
CASSLGGTPMGGETQYF
TGTGCCAGCAGCTTAGGAGGGACTCCCATGGGGGGAGAGACCCAGTACTTC
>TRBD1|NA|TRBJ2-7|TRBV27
CASRGDRRDYEQYF
TGTGCCAGCAGAGGGGACAGAAGGGATTACGAGCAGTACTTC
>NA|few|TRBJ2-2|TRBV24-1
CATSGTMNTGELFF
TGTGCCACCAGTGGGACAATGAACACCGGGGAGCTGTTTTTT
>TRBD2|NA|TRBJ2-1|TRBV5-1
CASSLVGLAGGGNEQFF
TGCGCCAGCAGCTTGGTGGGACTAGCGGGAGGTGGCAATGAGCAGTTCTTC
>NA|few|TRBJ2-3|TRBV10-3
CAISEGPPSTDTQYF
TGTGCCATCAGTGAGGGGCCTCCTTCCACAGATACGCAGTATTTT
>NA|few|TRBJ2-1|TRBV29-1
CSFGGGNNEQFF
TGCAGCTTTGGGGGGGGCAACAATGAGCAGTTCTTC
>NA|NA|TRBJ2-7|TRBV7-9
CASSPMRTPYEQYF
TGTGCCAGCAGCCCAATGAGGACACCCTACGAGCAGTACTTC
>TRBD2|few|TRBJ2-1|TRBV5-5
CASSFVAGEYNEQFF
TGTGCCAGCAGCTTCGTAGCGGGGGAATACAATGAGCAGTTCTTC
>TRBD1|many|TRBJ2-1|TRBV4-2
CASSQGQGLYNEQFF
TGTGCCAGCAGCCAAGGACAGGGGTTGTACAATGAGCAGTTCTTC
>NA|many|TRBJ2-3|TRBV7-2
CASNRPGHTTDTQYF
TGTGCCAGCAATCGACCGGGACATACCACAGATACGCAGTATTTT
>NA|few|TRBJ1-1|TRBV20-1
CSAITGPIGTEAFF
TGCAGTGCTATAACAGGGCCCATTGGGACTGAAGCTTTCTTT
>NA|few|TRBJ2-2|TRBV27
CASSRTGLSTGELFF
TGTGCCAGCAGTAGAACAGGGTTGAGCACCGGGGAGCTGTTTTTT
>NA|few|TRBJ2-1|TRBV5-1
CASSLTAWRTYNEQFF
TGCGCCAGCAGTCTCACTGCATGGCGGACCTACAATGAGCAGTTCTTC
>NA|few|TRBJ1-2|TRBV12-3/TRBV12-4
CASSKGRTNYGYTF
TGTGCCAGCAGTAAAGGGCGGACTAACTATGGCTACACCTTC
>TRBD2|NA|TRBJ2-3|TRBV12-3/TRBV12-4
CASSSGGGGSTDTQYF
TGTGCCAGCAGTTCCGGCGGGGGGGGTAGCACAGATACGCAGTATTTT
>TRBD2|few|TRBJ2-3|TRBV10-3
CASNSGGATDTQYF
TGTGCCTCCAATAGCGGGGGGGCGACAGATACGCAGTATTTT
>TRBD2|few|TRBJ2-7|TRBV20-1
CSATGTRTYEQYF
TGCAGTGCCACCGGGACTAGGACCTACGAGCAGTACTTC
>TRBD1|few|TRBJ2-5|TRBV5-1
CASSPGQGSETQYF
TGCGCCAGCAGCCCGGGACAGGGGAGCGAGACCCAGTACTTC
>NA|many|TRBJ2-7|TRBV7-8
CASSSARGNGEQYF
TGTGCCAGCAGTTCCGCTAGGGGTAATGGCGAGCAGTACTTC
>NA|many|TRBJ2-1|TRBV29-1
CSVWTVSSYNEQFF
TGCAGCGTGTGGACAGTGAGCTCCTACAATGAGCAGTTCTTC
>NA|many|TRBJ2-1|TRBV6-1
CATAGRGQTYNEQFF
TGTGCCACGGCGGGGCGGGGTCAAACCTACAATGAGCAGTTCTTC
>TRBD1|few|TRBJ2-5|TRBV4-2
CASSQGTGEETQYF
TGTGCCAGCAGCCAGGGTACAGGGGAAGAGACCCAGTACTTC
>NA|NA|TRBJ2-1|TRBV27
CASSQIGSPNEQFF
TGTGCCAGCAGCCAAATAGGCAGTCCTAATGAGCAGTTCTTC
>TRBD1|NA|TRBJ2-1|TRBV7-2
CASRRTGKYNEQFF
TGTGCCAGCAGACGGACAGGGAAGTACAATGAGCAGTTCTTC
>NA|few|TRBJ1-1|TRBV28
CASSRHRLNTEAFF
TGTGCCAGCAGCAGACACCGGCTTAACACTGAAGCTTTCTTT
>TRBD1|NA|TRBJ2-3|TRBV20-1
CSARDRNRDRKTDTQYF
TGCAGTGCTAGAGATCGGAACCGGGACAGGAAGACAGATACGCAGTATTTT
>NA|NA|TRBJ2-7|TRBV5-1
CASSLVTASYEQYF
TGCGCCAGCAGCTTAGTGACAGCCTCCTACGAGCAGTACTTC
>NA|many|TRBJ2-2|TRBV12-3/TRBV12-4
CASSLDRVNTGELFF
TGTGCCAGCAGTTTAGACAGGGTGAACACCGGGGAGCTGTTTTTT
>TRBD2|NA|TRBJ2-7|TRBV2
CASSGGRLAGSYEQYF
TGTGCCAGCAGTGGAGGCAGGCTAGCGGGGAGCTACGAGCAGTACTTC
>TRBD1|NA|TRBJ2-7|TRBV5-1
CASSRGQGLRDGSYEQYF
TGCGCCAGCAGCCGGGGACAGGGATTGCGCGACGGGAGTTACGAGCAGTACTTC
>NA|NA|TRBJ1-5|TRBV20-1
CSARDPGPSNQPQHF
TGCAGTGCTAGAGATCCCGGCCCTAGCAATCAGCCCCAGCATTTT
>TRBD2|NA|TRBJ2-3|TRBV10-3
CAISVVTSGTATDTQYF
TGTGCCATCAGTGTAGTGACTAGCGGGACCGCCACAGATACGCAGTATTTT
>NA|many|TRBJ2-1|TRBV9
CASSSGLSEQFF
TGTGCCAGCAGCTCGGGCCTTAGTGAGCAGTTCTTC
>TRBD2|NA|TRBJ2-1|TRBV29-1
CSVVRKGREAYNEQFF
TGCAGCGTTGTCCGAAAAGGGCGGGAGGCCTACAATGAGCAGTTCTTC
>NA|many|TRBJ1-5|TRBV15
CATSRRTASFNQPQHF
TGTGCCACCAGCAGGAGGACAGCCTCTTTCAATCAGCCCCAGCATTTT
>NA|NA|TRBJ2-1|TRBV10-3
CAISAASNYNEQFF
TGTGCCATCAGTGCTGCAAGCAACTACAATGAGCAGTTCTTC
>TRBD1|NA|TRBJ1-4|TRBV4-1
CASSQGRQGLNEKLFF
TGCGCCAGCAGCCAAGGACGACAGGGCCTTAATGAAAAACTGTTTTTT
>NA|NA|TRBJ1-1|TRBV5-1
CASSIQGGATEAFF
TGCGCCAGCAGCATACAGGGAGGAGCCACTGAAGCTTTCTTT
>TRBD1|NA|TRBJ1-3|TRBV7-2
CASSPGPDRAGNTIYF
TGTGCCAGCAGCCCAGGCCCGGACAGGGCTGGAAACACCATATATTTT
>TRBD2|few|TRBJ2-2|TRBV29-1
CSALGGSITGELFF
TGCAGCGCCCTAGGCGGGAGCATCACCGGGGAGCTGTTTTTT
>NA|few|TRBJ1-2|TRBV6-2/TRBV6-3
CASGDLLTHNYGYTF
TGTGCCAGCGGAGATTTATTGACTCATAACTATGGCTACACCTTC
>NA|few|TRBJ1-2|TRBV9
CASSDWAEAGYGYTF
TGTGCCAGCAGCGACTGGGCCGAGGCGGGCTATGGCTACACCTTC
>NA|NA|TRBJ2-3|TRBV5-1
CASSNRVTNTDTQYF
TGCGCCAGCAGCAACAGGGTGACGAACACAGATACGCAGTATTTT
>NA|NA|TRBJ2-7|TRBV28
CASSGPGLSEQYF
TGTGCCAGCAGTGGACCGGGCCTCTCGGAGCAGTACTTC